The entry that follows covers one T cell receptor beta chain sequence. Its antigen is as yet unknown. These data originate in a study of shared clonotypes between healthy human individuals. Researchers divided each subset's genomic DNA evenly across several immunoSEQ plates. Data came from immunoSEQ multiplex PCR; TCRdb stores just in-frame clones and leaves some out. The table lists about 2.3 million clones, 80% to 95% of them singletons. The CDR3 runs to 15 residues. The ends lost 5 bases at V and 3 bases at J; junction bases unmatched: 3. Germline CDR1 is LNHDA and CDR2 is SQIVND (reference sequence). Study observations and caveats: Several donors showed sharing of about 4.7% of naive CD4 clonotypes. Naive subsets tended to show greater estimated richness than memory subsets.

The study enrolled healthy HIV-negative adults without recent acute infections or vaccinations as donors. The sequencing sample was made of naive CD4+ T cells from PBMCs. The subset was: CD45RA+ positively selected. The gene calls are TRBV19 and TRBJ2-3; 12 nucleotides match TRBD2. This receptor was taken from a man aged 18 to 35 in good health. Some clones in this sample may be carry-over from other donors' samples. The CDR3 region is CASSDLAGGTDTQYF. As DNA, the CDR3 is TGTGCCAGTAGTGATCTAGCGGGAGGGACAGATACGCAGTATTTT.